This is a list of T cell receptor beta chains from one sample in a study of cytomegalovirus exposure and HLA in healthy donors. TCRdb keeps only in-frame clones here, not all; method: immunoSEQ multiplex PCR. The sample yields 100,000 to 150,000 clones, over 80% seen once. What was sequenced was PBMCs. Receptor source: a boy younger than 18 in good health and CMV-seronegative. The CDR3 runs from the conserved cysteine through the conserved F or W. Each record gives: V gene, J gene, clone size, D gene, CDR3 DNA, CDR3 protein. A D gene is named only where the DNA matches it firmly. The size field is filled for only some rows; it gives once, few, many or a size class.

>TRBV27|TRBJ2-5|.|TRBD2
TGTGCCAGCCGGGAGAGCGGGAGAGGGGAAGAGACCCAGTACTTC
CASRESGRGEETQYF
>TRBV19|TRBJ2-7|.|TRBD1
TGTGCCAGTAGTATGGGGACAGGAACCTACGAGCAGTACTTC
CASSMGTGTYEQYF
>TRBV4-2|TRBJ2-6|.|.
TGTGCCAGCAGCCAAGGAGGAGTCTCTGGGGCCAACGTCCTGACTTTC
CASSQGGVSGANVLTF
>TRBV5-1|TRBJ2-5|.|TRBD1
TGCGCCAGCAGCTTGGGGACAGGGGGCTCAGAGACCCAGTACTTC
CASSLGTGGSETQYF
>TRBV6-5|TRBJ1-2|.|.
TGTGCCAGCAGTCCCTCCTACGCGAGCTTCTACACCTTC
CASSPSYASFYTF
>TRBV7-2|TRBJ2-3|.|.
TGTGCCAGCAGCTCAGGGGCAGATACGCAGTATTTT
CASSSGADTQYF
>TRBV4-1|TRBJ2-2|.|.
TGCGCCAGCAGCCAAGATGGTGGGGGGAGAGACACCGGGGAGCTGTTTTTT
CASSQDGGGRDTGELFF
>TRBV9|TRBJ1-3|.|TRBD1
TGTGCCAGCAGCGTAGGGCAGGGGGCTGGAAACACCATATATTTT
CASSVGQGAGNTIYF
>TRBV4-2|TRBJ2-2|.|.
TGTGCCAGCAGCCAAGACGGGGTCTCGGGCACCGGGGAGCTGTTTTTT
CASSQDGVSGTGELFF
>TRBV29-1|TRBJ1-1|once|.
TGCAGCGTTGACCGGCAGGGGCAGGGTTTCTTT
CSVDRQGQGFF
>TRBV5-6|TRBJ1-1|.|.
TGTGCCAGCAGCTTGGTGGCGGACACTGAAGCTTTCTTT
CASSLVADTEAFF
>TRBV18|TRBJ2-7|.|.
TGTGCCAGCTCACCCAACTCGGGTCACTACGAGCAGTACTTC
CASSPNSGHYEQYF
>TRBV4-1|TRBJ2-2|.|TRBD2
TGCGCCAGCAGCCAAGAGCCTAGCGGGAGATTCGCCGGGGAGCTGTTTTTT
CASSQEPSGRFAGELFF
>TRBV6-5|TRBJ2-3|.|.
TGTGCCAGCAGTTACGAACAGACGTCTATGACAGATACGCAGTATTTT
CASSYEQTSMTDTQYF
>TRBV2|TRBJ2-7|.|TRBD2
TGTGCCAGCAGCGGACTAGCGGGGAACTACGAGCAGTACTTC
CASSGLAGNYEQYF
>TRBV30|TRBJ1-4|.|.
TGTGCCTGGAGTGCGAACAGGGTGAGGGAAAAACTGTTTTTT
CAWSANRVREKLFF
>TRBV5-6|TRBJ1-4|.|TRBD1
TGTGCCAGCAGCTTGGGGACAGGGTATGAAAAACTGTTTTTT
CASSLGTGYEKLFF
>TRBV18|TRBJ1-1|.|TRBD1
TGTGCCAGCTCACCGCTCCGACAGGGAAGTATCGCTGAAGCTTTCTTT
CASSPLRQGSIAEAFF
>TRBV7-9|TRBJ1-1|.|.
TGTGCCAGCAGCTTAGAGCAGGGGAGTAACGCTGAAGCTTTCTTT
CASSLEQGSNAEAFF
>TRBV11-3|TRBJ2-7|.|TRBD2
TGTGCCAGCAGCTTAGACGGGAGGACGTACTTC
CASSLDGRTYF
>TRBV6-5|TRBJ1-5|few|TRBD1
TGTGCCAGCAGTCAGGGGGCTTATAGCAATCAGCCCCAGCATTTT
CASSQGAYSNQPQHF
>TRBV25-1|TRBJ2-1|.|TRBD1
TGTGCCAGCAGTGACCACGGGGACAGGGGCGAAAGCAATGAGCAGTTCTTC
CASSDHGDRGESNEQFF
>TRBV7-6|TRBJ1-1|.|.
TGTGCCAGCAGCCCGGCCGGGGGCACTGAAGCTTTCTTT
CASSPAGGTEAFF
>TRBV9|TRBJ2-3|few|.
TGTGCCAGTTCCCTCGGGTACACAGATACGCAGTATTTT
CASSLGYTDTQYF
>TRBV6-1|TRBJ1-2|.|.
TGTGCCAGTAGCGATCCACAGAGCTTAGGCGGCTACACCTTC
CASSDPQSLGGYTF
>TRBV5-1|TRBJ2-1|.|TRBD2
TGCGCCAGCAGCTGGCGGGAGGCCGGCTACAATGAGCAGTTCTTC
CASSWREAGYNEQFF
>TRBV28|TRBJ2-7|few|.
TGTGCCAGCAGTACCGATGGGGAGGCGACCTACGAGCAGTACTTC
CASSTDGEATYEQYF
>TRBV6-5|TRBJ2-1|.|.
TGTGCCAGCCTCAATCAGCGGAATGAGCAGTTCTTC
CASLNQRNEQFF
>TRBV6-6|TRBJ1-1|.|TRBD1
TGTGCCAGCAGTCCCAGGGGGCCCACTGAAGCTTTCTTT
CASSPRGPTEAFF
>TRBV11-3|TRBJ2-7|.|TRBD2
TGTGCCAGCAGCTTAGGGCTTCCTAGCGGGAGCGAGCAGTACTTC
CASSLGLPSGSEQYF
>TRBV5-4|TRBJ2-7|.|TRBD2
TGTGCCAGCAGCTTGGGGGCCGGGGGGGAGTACTTC
CASSLGAGGEYF
>TRBV5-6|TRBJ1-4|.|TRBD1
TGTGCCAGCAGCATGGACAGGGCAGTTGAAAAACTGTTTTTT
CASSMDRAVEKLFF
>TRBV6-4|TRBJ2-7|.|TRBD2
TGTGCCAGCAGGCGACTAGCGGGAGACTACGAGCAGTACTTC
CASRRLAGDYEQYF
>TRBV10-3|TRBJ2-7|.|.
TGTGCCATCAGTGATCGGGGAAACGAGCAGTACTTC
CAISDRGNEQYF
>TRBV18|TRBJ2-7|once|.
TGTGCCAGCTCACCACTGAGAGAGTCCTACGAGCAGTACTTC
CASSPLRESYEQYF
>TRBV19|TRBJ1-2|.|.
TGTGCCAGTAGTATAGGTCTCCAGGGATGGAACTATGGCTACACCTTC
CASSIGLQGWNYGYTF
>TRBV5-1|TRBJ2-7|.|.
TGCGCCAGCAGTTGCGAGCAGTACTTC
CASSCEQYF
>TRBV30|TRBJ2-1|.|.
TGTGCCTGGAGTGGTAGGGGGGGGCAGTTCTTC
CAWSGRGGQFF
>TRBV7-7|TRBJ2-1|.|.
TGTGCCAGCAGCCGGGAACCCCTCAATGAGCAGTTCTTC
CASSREPLNEQFF
>TRBV6-5|TRBJ2-2|.|.
TGTGCCAGCAAGACAGGGAACACCGGGGAGCTGTTTTTT
CASKTGNTGELFF
>TRBV9|TRBJ2-7|.|TRBD1
TGTGCCAGCAGCAAGGAGGGGGACAGGGCCCAGTACGAGCAGTACTTC
CASSKEGDRAQYEQYF
>TRBV30|TRBJ2-4|.|TRBD2
TGTGCCTGGAGTGGTCGGGAGGGCGGACACATTCAGTACTTC
CAWSGREGGHIQYF
>TRBV6-5|TRBJ2-1|.|TRBD1
TGTGCCAGCAGTTACCGACAACAGGGGTATGAGCAGTTCTTC
CASSYRQQGYEQFF
>TRBV6-6|TRBJ1-1|.|.
TGTGCCAGCAGTTACGATCGGGATTTGGCCCCAGGGGTGGCTTTCTTT
CASSYDRDLAPGVAFF
>TRBV4-2|TRBJ1-1|few|.
TGTGCCAGCAGCCACGGAGGGCCGAACACTGAAGCTTTCTTT
CASSHGGPNTEAFF